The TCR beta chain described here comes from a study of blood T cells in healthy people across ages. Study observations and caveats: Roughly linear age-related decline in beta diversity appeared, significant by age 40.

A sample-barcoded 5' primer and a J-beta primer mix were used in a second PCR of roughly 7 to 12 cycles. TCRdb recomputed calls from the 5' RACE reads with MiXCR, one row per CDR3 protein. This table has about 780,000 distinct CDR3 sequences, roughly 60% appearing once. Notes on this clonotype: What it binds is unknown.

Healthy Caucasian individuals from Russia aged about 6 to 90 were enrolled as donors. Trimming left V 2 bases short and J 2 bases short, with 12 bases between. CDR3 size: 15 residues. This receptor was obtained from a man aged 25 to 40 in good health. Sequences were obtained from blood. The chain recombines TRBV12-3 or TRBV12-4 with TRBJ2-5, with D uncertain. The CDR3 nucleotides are TGTGCCAGCAGTTTAATTGGGATCGGGCAAGAGACCCAGTACTTC. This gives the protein CASSLIGIGQETQYF.